This TCR beta chain stems from a study of CD8 T cells in ankylosing spondylitis (dated by TCRdb to the late 2010s). With regard to the full study: The study profiled T cell receptor beta repertoires in healthy donors and ankylosing spondylitis patients to find disease-linked TCR variants. Samples of peripheral blood were taken, and for ankylosing spondylitis patients, synovial fluid was collected as well. In total, the full study cohort was made up of some 100 healthy donors and approximately 27 ankylosing spondylitis patients. Overall results and qualifications from the work: Some of the motif variants had been reported before in the synovial fluid and blood of reactive arthritis patients, a finding that suggests common disease-initiation mechanisms. The disease-linked clones were reported to be significantly enriched in matched synovial fluid samples from ankylosing spondylitis patients. A TCR beta motif made up of fewer than 10 highly homologous amino acid variants appeared to be characteristic of blood from ankylosing spondylitis patients. The disease-linked clones had a CD8+ phenotype and were found at relatively low frequencies in peripheral blood.

The sequencing machine was an Illumina HiSeq 2500. Quantitative 5'-RACE with molecular barcodes was used to prepare TCR beta libraries. On the study's bioinformatics: Disease-linked TCR variants were identified with a new computational method built on a probabilistic model of VDJ rearrangement. TCRdb itself trimmed the public reads at Q25 with fastp, ran MiXCR and retained productive beta chains. Each CDR3 protein gets just one entry, which takes the most common genes and DNA from the rows behind it. The V and J calls were not made by the authors but by TCRdb's processing. The table for this sample lists hundreds of thousands of distinct CDR3 sequences; roughly 20% of them were counted only once. The biggest ten clones account for roughly 3.6% of the sample. Comment on this clonotype: The clone's antigen remains unknown. No clone much larger than this one lies a single base away; base qualities are absent.

The germline V gene sets CDR1 to SGHRS and CDR2 to YFSETQ. CDR3 length: 15 amino acids, cysteine to phenylalanine. Here the CDR3 DNA is all that survives: 45 bases in frame from base 1. The junction carries 14 bases between V and J, which are trimmed by 2 bases and 4 bases respectively. Sequencing used blood, either unsorted or a sorted T cell fraction (not recorded which). The origin of this receptor is a female donor with ankylosing spondylitis or in good health (not recorded which). Recombination joined TRBV5-1 with TRBJ2-3, with the identity of the D gene unclear. The CDR3: CASSFSHPSSDTQYF. The base sequence is TGCGCCAGCAGCTTTTCCCACCCCTCCTCAGATACGCAGTATTTT.